The 8 T cell receptor beta chains below all came from one sample that was sequenced in a study of blood T cell repertoires in COVID-19. Assay: immunoSEQ multiplex PCR; the TCRdb copy retains only in-frame clones and omits some. The table has some 87,000 clones, just under 85% seen once. Specimen: peripheral blood. These receptors all come from a woman in her seventies with active or convalescent COVID-19.

In this sample, this clone turned up a few times. The rearrangement joins TRBV19 to TRBJ2-3; possible D gene TRBD1, 6 bases. The CDR3 length is 13 residues. Trimming left V 4 bases short and J 8 bases short, with 13 bases between. CDR1 is LNHDA and CDR2 is SQIVND in the germline V gene (reference sequence). CDR3 sequence: CASSSQTGGTQYF. CDR3 coding DNA: TGTGCCAGTAGTAGCCAGACAGGAGGTACGCAGTATTTT.

J is TRBJ1-2 and V is TRBV6-5; a possible D gene is TRBD1 (6 bases). V lost 6 bases, J lost 4 bases, and 18 bases lay in between. The CDR3 runs 15 residues. CDR1 and CDR2 (germline): MNHEY, SVGAGI. The CDR3 protein is CASSQGGETGYGYTF. The DNA for the CDR3 is TGTGCCAGCAGCCAAGGGGGGGAGACTGGCTATGGCTACACCTTC.

V gene TRBV5-1 combines with J gene TRBJ1-1, with D tentatively TRBD1 (5 bases). Germline CDR1 reads SGHRS; CDR2 reads YFSETQ. The V gene lost 7 bases and the J gene lost 2 bases, with 24 bases spanning the gap. The length of the CDR3 is 17 residues. DNA of the CDR3: TGCGCCAGCGGGAACCCTACCGGCACAGGACGAAACACTGAAGCTTTCTTT. This translates into CASGNPTGTGRNTEAFF.

The chain couples TRBV5-1 to TRBJ2-7, with TRBD1 matching over 9 bases. The CDR3 has 14 amino acids. V shed 4 bases, J shed 1 base, and the junction held 3 bases outside the gene matches. CDR1 SGHRS and CDR2 YFSETQ come from the germline V gene. The DNA for the CDR3 is TGCGCCAGCAGCGAGGGACAGGGTTCCTACGAGCAGTACTTC. Residues: CASSEGQGSYEQYF.

DNA for the CDR3: TGTGCCAGCAGCAAAGCGCCACAGTATCAGTACTTC. It encodes CASSKAPQYQYF. The genes are TRBV21-1 and TRBJ2-4; the D call of TRBD1 is as the table states it, not checked on the DNA. TRBV21-1 is labeled a pseudogene. This CDR3 is 12 amino acids long.

The chain is built from TRBV7-8 and TRBJ2-1; TRBD2 aligns across 13 bases. The CDR3 consists of 18 residues. Germline V lookup: CDR1 SGHVS, CDR2 FQNEAQ. Trimming at V came to 4 bases and at J to 0 bases, leaving 6 bases not matched to a gene. CDR3 protein: CASSSGLAGSYSYNEQFF. CDR3 bases: TGTGCCAGCAGCTCGGGACTAGCGGGGTCCTACTCCTACAATGAGCAGTTCTTC.

In this sample, this clone turned up a few times. The chain recombines TRBV5-1 with TRBJ1-1; TRBD1 matches at 8 bases. V was clipped by 7 bases and J by 1 base; unmatched bases: 12. This CDR3 spans 16 amino acids. Germline CDR1 reads SGHRS; CDR2 reads YFSETQ. The CDR3 reads CASAPRVGTGNTEAFF. The CDR3 DNA sequence: TGCGCCAGCGCGCCGCGGGTCGGGACAGGGAACACTGAAGCTTTCTTT. Filled out from reference TRBV5-1 and TRBJ1-1, the complete variable domain reads KAGVTQTPRYLIKTRGQQVTLSCSPISGHRSVSWYQQTPGQGLQFLFEYFSETQRNKGNFPGRFSGRQFSNSRSEMNVSTLELGDSALYLCASAPRVGTGNTEAFFGQGTRLTVV.

The rearrangement joins TRBV11-2 to TRBJ2-7, with D possibly matching TRBD2 (7 bases). The CDR3 length is 17 residues. Germline V CDR1 and CDR2: SGHAT, FQNNGV. Trimming left V 2 bases short and J 5 bases short, with 22 bases between. The CDR3 nucleotides read TGTGCCAGCAGCTTAAAGGGAGTGGGGGGGCCGGTTGACGAGCAGTACTTC. Translation: CASSLKGVGGPVDEQYF.